The subject of this entry is one T cell receptor (beta chain). The ends lost 4 bases at V and 7 bases at J; junction bases unmatched: 11. Germline lookup yields CDR1 MDHEN and CDR2 SYDVKM. The CDR3 extends over 16 amino acids. The PCR had 60 Vbeta and 13 Jbeta primers. Libraries were prepared by immunoSEQ multiplex PCR; TCRdb keeps only in-frame clonotypes and omits some of them. The profile shows approximately 180,000 clones, about four fifths of them singletons. The sample belongs to a study of cytomegalovirus exposure and HLA in healthy donors. The receptor was isolated from a woman under 30 in good health and CMV-seropositive. V gene TRBV28 combines with J gene TRBJ1-5; 9 bases map to TRBD1. The sequencing input was PBMCs. As DNA, the CDR3 is TGTGCCAGCAGTTGGCTCATTACAGGGGGCGAGCAGCCCCAGCATTTT. Its translation is CASSWLITGGEQPQHF.